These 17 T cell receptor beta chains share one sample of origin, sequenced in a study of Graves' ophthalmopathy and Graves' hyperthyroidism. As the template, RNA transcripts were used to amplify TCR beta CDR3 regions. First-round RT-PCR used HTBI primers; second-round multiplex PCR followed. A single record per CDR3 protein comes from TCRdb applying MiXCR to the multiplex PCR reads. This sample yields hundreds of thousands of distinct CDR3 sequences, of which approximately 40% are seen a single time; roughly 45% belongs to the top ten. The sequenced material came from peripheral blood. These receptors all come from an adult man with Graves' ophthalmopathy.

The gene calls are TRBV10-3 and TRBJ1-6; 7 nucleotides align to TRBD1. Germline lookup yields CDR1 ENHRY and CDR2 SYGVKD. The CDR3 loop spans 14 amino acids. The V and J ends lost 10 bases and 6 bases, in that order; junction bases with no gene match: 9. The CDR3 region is CASKYGQANSPLHF. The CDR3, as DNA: TGTGCCAGCAAATATGGACAGGCTAATTCACCCCTCCACTTT.

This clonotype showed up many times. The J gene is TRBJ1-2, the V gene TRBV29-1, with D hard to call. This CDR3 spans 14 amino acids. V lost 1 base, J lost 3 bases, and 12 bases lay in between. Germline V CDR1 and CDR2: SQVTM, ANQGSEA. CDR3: CSVEVAGDDYGYTF. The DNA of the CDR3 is TGCAGCGTTGAAGTTGCGGGAGACGACTATGGCTACACCTTC.

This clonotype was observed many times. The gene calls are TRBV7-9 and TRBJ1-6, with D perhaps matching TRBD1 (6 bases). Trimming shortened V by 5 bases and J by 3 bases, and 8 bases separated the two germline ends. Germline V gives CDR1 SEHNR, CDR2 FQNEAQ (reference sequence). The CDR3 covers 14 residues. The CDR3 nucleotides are TGTGCCAGCAGCGAAGGGGGCTATAATTCACCCCTCCACTTT. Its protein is CASSEGGYNSPLHF. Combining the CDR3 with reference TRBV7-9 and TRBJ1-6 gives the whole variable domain DTGVSQNPRHKITKRGQNVTFRCDPISEHNRLYWYRQTLGQGPEFLTYFQNEAQLEKSRLLSDRFSAERPKGSFSTLEIQRTEQGDSAMYLCASSEGGYNSPLHFGNGTRLTVT.

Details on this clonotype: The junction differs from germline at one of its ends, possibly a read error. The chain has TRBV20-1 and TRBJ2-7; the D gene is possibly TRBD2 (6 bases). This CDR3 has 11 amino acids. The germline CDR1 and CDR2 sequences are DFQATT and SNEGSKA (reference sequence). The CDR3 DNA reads TGCAGTACTAGCAGTTCCTACGAGCAGTACTTC. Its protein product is CSTSSSYEQYF.

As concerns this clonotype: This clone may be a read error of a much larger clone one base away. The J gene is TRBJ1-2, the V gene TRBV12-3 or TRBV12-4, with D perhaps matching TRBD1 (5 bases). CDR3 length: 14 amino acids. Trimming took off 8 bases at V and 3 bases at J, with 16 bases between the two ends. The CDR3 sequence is CASATVPGYYGYTF. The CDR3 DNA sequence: TGTGCCAGCGCCACCGTGCCAGGGTACTATGGCTACACCTTC.

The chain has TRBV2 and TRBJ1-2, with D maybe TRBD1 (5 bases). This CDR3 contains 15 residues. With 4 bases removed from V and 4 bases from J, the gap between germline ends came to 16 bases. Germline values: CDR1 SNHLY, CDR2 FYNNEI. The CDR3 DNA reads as TGTGCCAGCAGTGCCGGGACGGAGATTGGCTATGGCTACACCTTC. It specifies CASSAGTEIGYGYTF.

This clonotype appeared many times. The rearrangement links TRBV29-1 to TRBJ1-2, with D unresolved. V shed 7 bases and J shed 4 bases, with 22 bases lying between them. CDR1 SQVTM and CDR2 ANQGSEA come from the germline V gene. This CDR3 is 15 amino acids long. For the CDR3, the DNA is TGCAGCGGAACCCTCGGCGCAGGCGTCGGCTATGGCTACACCTTC. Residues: CSGTLGAGVGYGYTF.

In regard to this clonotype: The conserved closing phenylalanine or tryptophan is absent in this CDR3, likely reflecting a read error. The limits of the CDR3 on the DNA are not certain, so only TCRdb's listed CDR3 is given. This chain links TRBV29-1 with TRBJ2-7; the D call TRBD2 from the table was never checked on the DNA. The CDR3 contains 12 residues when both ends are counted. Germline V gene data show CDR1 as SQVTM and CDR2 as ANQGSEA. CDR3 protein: CSAKGLAGGVNT.

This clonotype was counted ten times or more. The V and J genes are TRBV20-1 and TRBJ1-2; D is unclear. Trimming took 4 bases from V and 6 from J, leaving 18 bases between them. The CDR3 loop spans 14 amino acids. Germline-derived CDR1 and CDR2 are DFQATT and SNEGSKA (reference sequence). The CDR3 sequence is CSAIGGLNSNGYTF. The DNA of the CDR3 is TGCAGTGCTATAGGTGGGCTGAACTCTAATGGCTACACCTTC.

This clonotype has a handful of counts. The CDR3 DNA is TGTGCCAGCAGCCCAGAGAGGGGTCGGGTCTATGGCTACACCTTC. Its translation: CASSPERGRVYGYTF. The chain has TRBV14 and TRBJ1-2; D perhaps matches TRBD1 (5 bases). Germline V gene data show CDR1 as SGHDN and CDR2 as FVKESK. Trimming took 4 bases from V and 4 from J, leaving 16 bases between them. The CDR3 is 15 amino acids.

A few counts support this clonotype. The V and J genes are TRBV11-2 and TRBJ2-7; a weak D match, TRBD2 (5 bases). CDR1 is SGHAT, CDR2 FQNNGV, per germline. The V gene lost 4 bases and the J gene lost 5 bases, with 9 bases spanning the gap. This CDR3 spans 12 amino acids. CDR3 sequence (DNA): TGTGCCAGCAGCTCAACTAGGAACGAGCAGTACTTC. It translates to CASSSTRNEQYF.

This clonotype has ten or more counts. The CDR3 loop is CASSQSSPLHF. The CDR3 bases are TGTGCCAGCAGCCAAAGTTCACCCCTCCACTTT. The chain combines TRBV7-2 with TRBJ1-6; D unclear. In germline, CDR1 is SGHTA, CDR2 FQGNSA. This CDR3 has 11 residues. V shed 5 bases and J shed 9 bases, with 5 bases lying between them.

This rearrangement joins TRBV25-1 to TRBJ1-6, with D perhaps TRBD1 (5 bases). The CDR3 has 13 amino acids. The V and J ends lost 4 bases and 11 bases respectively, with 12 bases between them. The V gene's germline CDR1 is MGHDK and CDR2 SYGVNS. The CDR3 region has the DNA TGTGCCAGCAGTGTACAGGATTCGGCACCCCTCCACTTT. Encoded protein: CASSVQDSAPLHF.

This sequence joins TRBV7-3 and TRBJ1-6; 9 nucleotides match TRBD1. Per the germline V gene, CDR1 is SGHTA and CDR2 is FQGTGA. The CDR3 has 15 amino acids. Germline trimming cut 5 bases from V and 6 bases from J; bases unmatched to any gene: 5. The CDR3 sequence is CASSQGQGSNSPLHF. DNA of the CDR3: TGTGCCAGCAGCCAAGGACAGGGGAGTAATTCACCCCTCCACTTT.

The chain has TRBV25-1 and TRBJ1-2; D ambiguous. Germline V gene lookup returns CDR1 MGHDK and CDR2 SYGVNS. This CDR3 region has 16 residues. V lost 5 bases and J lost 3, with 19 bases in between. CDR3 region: CASSYSKVGGYYGYTF. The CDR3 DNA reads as TGTGCCAGCAGTTACTCGAAGGTTGGAGGATACTATGGCTACACCTTC.

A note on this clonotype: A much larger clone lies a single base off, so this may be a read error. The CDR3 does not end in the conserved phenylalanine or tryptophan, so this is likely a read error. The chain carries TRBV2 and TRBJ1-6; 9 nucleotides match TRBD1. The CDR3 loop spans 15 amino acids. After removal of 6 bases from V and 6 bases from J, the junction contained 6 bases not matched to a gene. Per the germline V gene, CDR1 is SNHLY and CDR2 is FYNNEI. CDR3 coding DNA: TGTGCCAGCAGGTCCGGGACAGGGTCTAATTCACCCCTCCACCTT. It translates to CASRSGTGSNSPLHL.

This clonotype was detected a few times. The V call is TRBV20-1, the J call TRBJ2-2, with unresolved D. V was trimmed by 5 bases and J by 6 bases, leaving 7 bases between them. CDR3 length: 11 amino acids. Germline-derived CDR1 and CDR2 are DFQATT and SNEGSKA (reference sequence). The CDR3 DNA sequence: TGCAGTGCTCCGCGAGCCGGGGAGCTGTTTTTT. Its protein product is CSAPRAGELFF.